The clone carrying this TCR beta chain was counted once. The data were obtained in a study of blood T cell repertoires in COVID-19. Study summary: Samples representing acute and convalescent COVID-19 were sourced from the United States, Italy and Spain.

Clones were sequenced by immunoSEQ multiplex PCR, and TCRdb holds only the in-frame ones, with some missing. Of fewer than 300,000 clones in the sample, approximately 87% were seen once. The CDR3 sequence is 11 residues long. Germline-derived CDR1 and CDR2 are SGHAT and FQNNGV. With 4 bases removed from V and 8 bases from J, the gap between germline ends came to 8 bases. The J gene is TRBJ2-5, the V gene TRBV11-2, with D perhaps TRBD2 (6 bases). This receptor was obtained from a woman aged 70 to 79 with active or convalescent COVID-19. The sequenced material came from peripheral blood. CDR3 coding DNA: TGTGCCAGCAGCTGGGGAGGTACCCAGTACTTC. Amino acids: CASSWGGTQYF.